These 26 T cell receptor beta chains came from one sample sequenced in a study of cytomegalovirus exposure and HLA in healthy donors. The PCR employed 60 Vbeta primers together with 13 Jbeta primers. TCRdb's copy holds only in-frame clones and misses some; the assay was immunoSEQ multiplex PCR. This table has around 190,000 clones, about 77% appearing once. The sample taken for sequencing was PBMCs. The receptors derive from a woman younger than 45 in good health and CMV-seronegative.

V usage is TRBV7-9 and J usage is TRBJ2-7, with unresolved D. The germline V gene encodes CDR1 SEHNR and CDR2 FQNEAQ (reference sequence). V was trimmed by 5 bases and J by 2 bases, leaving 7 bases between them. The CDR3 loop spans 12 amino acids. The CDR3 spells CASSAAPYEQYF. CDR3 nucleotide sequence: TGTGCCAGCAGCGCCGCGCCCTACGAGCAGTACTTC.

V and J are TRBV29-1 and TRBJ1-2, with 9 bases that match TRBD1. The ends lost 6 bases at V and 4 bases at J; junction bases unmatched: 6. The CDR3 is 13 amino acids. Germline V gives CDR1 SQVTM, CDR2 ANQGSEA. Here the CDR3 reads CSVLQGAGYGYTF. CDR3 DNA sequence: TGCAGCGTCTTACAGGGGGCAGGCTATGGCTACACCTTC.

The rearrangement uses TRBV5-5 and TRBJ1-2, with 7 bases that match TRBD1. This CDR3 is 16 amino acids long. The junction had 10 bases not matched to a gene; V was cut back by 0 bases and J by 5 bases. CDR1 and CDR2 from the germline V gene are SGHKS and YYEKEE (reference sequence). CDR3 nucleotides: TGTGCCAGCAGCTTGGCCAGGGGGTCGCCGGGGTATGGCTACACCTTC. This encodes CASSLARGSPGYGYTF.

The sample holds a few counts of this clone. The CDR3 sequence is CASSQQTNYGYTF. The CDR3 DNA is TGTGCCAGCAGTCAACAGACAAACTATGGCTACACCTTC. The chain uses TRBV28 and TRBJ1-2, with unresolved D. The germline V gene encodes CDR1 MDHEN and CDR2 SYDVKM. This CDR3 has 13 amino acids. Trimming took off 5 bases at V and 2 bases at J, with 9 bases between the two ends.

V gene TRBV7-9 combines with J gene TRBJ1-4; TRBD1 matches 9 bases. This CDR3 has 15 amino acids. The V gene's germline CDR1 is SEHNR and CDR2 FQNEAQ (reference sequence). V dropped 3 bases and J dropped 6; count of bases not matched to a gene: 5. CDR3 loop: CASSFGTGWDEKLFF. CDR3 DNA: TGTGCCAGCAGCTTTGGGACAGGGTGGGATGAAAAACTGTTTTTT.

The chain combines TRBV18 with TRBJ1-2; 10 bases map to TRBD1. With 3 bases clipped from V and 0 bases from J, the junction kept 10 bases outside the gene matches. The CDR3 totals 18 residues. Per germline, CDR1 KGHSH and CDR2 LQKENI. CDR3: CASSPRGTGASSNYGYTF. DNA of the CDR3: TGTGCCAGCTCACCCCGGGGGACAGGGGCCTCATCTAACTATGGCTACACCTTC.

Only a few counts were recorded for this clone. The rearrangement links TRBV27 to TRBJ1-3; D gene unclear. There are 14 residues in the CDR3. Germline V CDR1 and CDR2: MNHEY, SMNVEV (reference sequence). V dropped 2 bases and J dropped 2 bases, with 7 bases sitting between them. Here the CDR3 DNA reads TGTGCCAGCAGTTTAACCGGGGCTGGAAACACCATATATTTT. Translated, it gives CASSLTGAGNTIYF.

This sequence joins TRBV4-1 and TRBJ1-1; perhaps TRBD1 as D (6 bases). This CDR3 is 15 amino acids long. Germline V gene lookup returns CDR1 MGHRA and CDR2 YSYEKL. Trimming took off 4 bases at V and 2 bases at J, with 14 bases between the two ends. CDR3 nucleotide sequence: TGCGCCAGCAGCCCAGAACCGACAGGCAACACTGAAGCTTTCTTT. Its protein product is CASSPEPTGNTEAFF.

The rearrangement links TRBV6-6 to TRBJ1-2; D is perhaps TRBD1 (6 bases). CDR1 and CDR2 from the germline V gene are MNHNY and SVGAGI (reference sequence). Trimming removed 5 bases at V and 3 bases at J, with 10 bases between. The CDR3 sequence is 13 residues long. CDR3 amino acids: CASSQDRHYGYTF. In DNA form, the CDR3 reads TGTGCCAGCAGTCAAGACAGGCACTATGGCTACACCTTC.

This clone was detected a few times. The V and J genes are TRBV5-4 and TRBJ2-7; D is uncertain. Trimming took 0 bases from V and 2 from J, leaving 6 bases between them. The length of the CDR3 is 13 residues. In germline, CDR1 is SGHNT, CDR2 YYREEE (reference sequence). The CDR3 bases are TGTGCCAGCAGCTTGGCACACGCCTACGAGCAGTACTTC. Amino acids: CASSLAHAYEQYF.

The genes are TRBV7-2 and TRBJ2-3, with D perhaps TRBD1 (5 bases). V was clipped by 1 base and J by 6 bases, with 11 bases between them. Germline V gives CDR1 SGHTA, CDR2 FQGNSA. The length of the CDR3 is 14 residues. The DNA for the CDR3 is TGTGCCAGCAGCTTAGAAGACAGCAGGGATACGCAGTATTTT. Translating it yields CASSLEDSRDTQYF.

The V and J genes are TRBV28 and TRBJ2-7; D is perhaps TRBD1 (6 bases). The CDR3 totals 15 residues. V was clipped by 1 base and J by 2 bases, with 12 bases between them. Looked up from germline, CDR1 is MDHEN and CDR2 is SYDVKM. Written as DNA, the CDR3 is TGTGCCAGCAGTTTATCCGAGGGGGTTCCCTACGAGCAGTACTTC. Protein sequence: CASSLSEGVPYEQYF. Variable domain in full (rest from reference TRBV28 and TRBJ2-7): DVKVTQSSRYLVKRTGEKVFLECVQDMDHENMFWYRQDPGLGLRLIYFSYDVKMKEKGDIPEGYSVSREKKERFSLILESASTNQTSMYLCASSLSEGVPYEQYFGPGTRLTVT.

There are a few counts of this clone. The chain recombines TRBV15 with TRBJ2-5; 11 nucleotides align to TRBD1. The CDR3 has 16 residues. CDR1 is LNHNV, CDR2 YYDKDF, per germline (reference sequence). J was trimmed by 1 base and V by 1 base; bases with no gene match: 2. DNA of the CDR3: TGTGCCACCAGCAGAGGGGACAGGGGGAGCCAAGAGACCCAGTACTTC. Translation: CATSRGDRGSQETQYF.

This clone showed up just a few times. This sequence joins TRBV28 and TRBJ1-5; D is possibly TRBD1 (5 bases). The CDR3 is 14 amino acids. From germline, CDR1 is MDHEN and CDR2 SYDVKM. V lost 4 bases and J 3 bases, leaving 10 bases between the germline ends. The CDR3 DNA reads TGTGCCAGCAGTTCCGGGGGAAACAATCAGCCCCAGCATTTT. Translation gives CASSSGGNNQPQHF.

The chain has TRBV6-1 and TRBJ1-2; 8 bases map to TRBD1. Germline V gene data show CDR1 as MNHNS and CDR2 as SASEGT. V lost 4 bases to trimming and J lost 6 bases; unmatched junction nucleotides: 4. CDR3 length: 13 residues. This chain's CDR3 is CASSVQGDDGYTF. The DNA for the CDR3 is TGTGCCAGCAGTGTACAGGGGGATGATGGCTACACCTTC.

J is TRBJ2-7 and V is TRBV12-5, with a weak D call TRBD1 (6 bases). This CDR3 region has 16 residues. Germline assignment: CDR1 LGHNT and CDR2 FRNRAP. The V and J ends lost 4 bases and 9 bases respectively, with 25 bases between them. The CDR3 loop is CASGSPPWTVQRGQYF. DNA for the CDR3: TGTGCTAGTGGTTCGCCACCTTGGACAGTCCAAAGGGGGCAGTACTTC.

The CDR3, as DNA: TGCGCCAGCAGCTTGTTTCTAGCGGGGGGGCAGGGGGATACGCAGTATTTT. Translated: CASSLFLAGGQGDTQYF. V is TRBV5-1 and J is TRBJ2-3; 12 bases are shared with TRBD2. The germline gives CDR1 SGHRS, CDR2 YFSETQ. The CDR3 sequence is 17 residues long. Trimming removed 1 base from V and 6 bases from J; junction bases left unmatched: 9.

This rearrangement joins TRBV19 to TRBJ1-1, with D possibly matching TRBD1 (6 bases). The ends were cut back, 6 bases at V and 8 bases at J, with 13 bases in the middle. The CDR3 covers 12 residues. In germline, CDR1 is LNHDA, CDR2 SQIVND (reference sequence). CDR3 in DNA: TGTGCCAGTAGCAAGCACCAGGGGGAAGCTTTCTTT. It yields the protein CASSKHQGEAFF. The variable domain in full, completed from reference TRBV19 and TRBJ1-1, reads DGGITQSPKYLFRKEGQNVTLSCEQNLNHDAMYWYRQDPGQGLRLIYYSQIVNDFQKGDIAEGYSVSREKKESFPLTVTSAQKNPTAFYLCASSKHQGEAFFGQGTRLTVV.

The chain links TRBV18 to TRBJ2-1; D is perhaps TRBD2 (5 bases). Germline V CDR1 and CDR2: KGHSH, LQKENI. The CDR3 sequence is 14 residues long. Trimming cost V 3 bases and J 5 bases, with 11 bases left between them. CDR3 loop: CASSPTRLDNEQFF. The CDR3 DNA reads TGTGCCAGCTCACCTACTAGACTTGACAATGAGCAGTTCTTC.

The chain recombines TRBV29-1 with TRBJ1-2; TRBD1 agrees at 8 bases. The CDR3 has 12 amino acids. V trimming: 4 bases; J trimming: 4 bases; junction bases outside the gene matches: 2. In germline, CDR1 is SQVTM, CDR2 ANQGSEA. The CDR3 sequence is CSVGDRIYGYTF. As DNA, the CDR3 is TGCAGCGTTGGGGACAGGATCTATGGCTACACCTTC.

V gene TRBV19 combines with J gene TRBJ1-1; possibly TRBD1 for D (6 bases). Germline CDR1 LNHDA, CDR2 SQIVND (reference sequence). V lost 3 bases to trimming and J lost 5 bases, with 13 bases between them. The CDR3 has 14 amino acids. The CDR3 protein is CASSIRGARTEAFF. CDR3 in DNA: TGTGCCAGTAGTATTCGGGGGGCGAGGACTGAAGCTTTCTTT.

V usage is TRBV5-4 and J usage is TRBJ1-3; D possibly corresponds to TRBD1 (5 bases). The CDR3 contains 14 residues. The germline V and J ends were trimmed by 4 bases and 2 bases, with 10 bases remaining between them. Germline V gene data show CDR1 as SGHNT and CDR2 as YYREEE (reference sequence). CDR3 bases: TGTGCCAGCAGCCAGCCAGGGCCTGGAAACACCATATATTTT. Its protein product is CASSQPGPGNTIYF.

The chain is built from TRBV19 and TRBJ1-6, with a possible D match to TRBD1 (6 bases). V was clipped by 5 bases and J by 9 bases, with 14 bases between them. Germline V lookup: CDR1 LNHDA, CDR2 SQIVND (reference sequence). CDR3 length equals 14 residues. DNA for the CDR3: TGTGCCAGTAGTGGGAAAAGGGGGGGTTCACCCCTCCACTTT. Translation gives CASSGKRGGSPLHF.

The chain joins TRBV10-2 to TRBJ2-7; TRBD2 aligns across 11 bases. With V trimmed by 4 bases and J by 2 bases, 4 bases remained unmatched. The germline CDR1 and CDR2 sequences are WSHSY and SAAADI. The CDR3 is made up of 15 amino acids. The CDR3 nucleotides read TGCGCCAGCAGTGTATCTAGCGGGGGGCCCTACGAGCAGTACTTC. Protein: CASSVSSGGPYEQYF.

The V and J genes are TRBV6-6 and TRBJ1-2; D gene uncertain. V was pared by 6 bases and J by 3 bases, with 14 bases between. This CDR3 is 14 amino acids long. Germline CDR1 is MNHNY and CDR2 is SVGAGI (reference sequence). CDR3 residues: CASRREPGDYGYTF. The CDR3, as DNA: TGTGCCAGCAGGAGGGAGCCCGGGGACTATGGCTACACCTTC.

CDR3 sequence (DNA): TGTGCCAGTAGTTTCAGGGAGGAGGTCACAGATACGCAGTATTTT. Its protein product is CASSFREEVTDTQYF. V usage is TRBV19 and J usage is TRBJ2-3, with D possibly being TRBD2 (6 bases). V shed 5 bases and J shed 2 bases, with 14 bases lying between them. CDR3 length: 15 residues. Per germline, CDR1 LNHDA and CDR2 SQIVND (reference sequence).